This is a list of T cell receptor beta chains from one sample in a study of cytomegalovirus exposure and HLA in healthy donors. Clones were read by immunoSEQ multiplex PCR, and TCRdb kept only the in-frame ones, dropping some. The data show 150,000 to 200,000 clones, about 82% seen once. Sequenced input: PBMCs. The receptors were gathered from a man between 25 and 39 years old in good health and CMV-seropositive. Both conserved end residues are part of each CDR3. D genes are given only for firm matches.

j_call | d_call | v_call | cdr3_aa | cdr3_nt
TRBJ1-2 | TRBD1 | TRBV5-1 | CASSLTGENYGYTF | TGCGCCAGCAGCTTGACAGGGGAGAACTATGGCTACACCTTC
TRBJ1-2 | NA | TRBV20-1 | CSARGAVGYTF | TGCAGTGCTAGAGGCGCGGTTGGCTACACCTTC
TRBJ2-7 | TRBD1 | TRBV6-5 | CASSYRDRDAYEQYF | TGTGCCAGCAGTTATCGGGACAGGGACGCTTACGAGCAGTACTTC
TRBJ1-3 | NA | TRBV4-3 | CASSQDWGGPSGNTIYF | TGCGCCAGCAGCCAAGATTGGGGGGGCCCTTCTGGAAACACCATATATTTT
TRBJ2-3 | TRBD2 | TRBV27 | CASSRGADTQYF | TGTGCCAGCAGCCGGGGGGCAGATACGCAGTATTTT
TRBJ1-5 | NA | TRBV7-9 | CASSLSPPQNQPQHF | TGTGCCAGCAGCTTATCTCCACCCCAGAATCAGCCCCAGCATTTT
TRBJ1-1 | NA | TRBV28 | CASSFSGVASEAFF | TGTGCCAGCAGTTTCTCGGGGGTAGCATCCGAAGCTTTCTTT
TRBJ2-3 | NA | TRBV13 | CASSLYTDTQYF | TGTGCCAGCAGCTTATACACAGATACGCAGTATTTT
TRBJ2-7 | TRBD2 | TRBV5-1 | CASSLGSGGPSYEQYF | TGCGCCAGCAGCTTGGGCTCGGGGGGGCCCTCCTACGAGCAGTACTTC
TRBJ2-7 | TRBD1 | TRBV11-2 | CASSPQGEEQYF | TGTGCCAGCAGCCCACAGGGGGAGGAGCAGTACTTC